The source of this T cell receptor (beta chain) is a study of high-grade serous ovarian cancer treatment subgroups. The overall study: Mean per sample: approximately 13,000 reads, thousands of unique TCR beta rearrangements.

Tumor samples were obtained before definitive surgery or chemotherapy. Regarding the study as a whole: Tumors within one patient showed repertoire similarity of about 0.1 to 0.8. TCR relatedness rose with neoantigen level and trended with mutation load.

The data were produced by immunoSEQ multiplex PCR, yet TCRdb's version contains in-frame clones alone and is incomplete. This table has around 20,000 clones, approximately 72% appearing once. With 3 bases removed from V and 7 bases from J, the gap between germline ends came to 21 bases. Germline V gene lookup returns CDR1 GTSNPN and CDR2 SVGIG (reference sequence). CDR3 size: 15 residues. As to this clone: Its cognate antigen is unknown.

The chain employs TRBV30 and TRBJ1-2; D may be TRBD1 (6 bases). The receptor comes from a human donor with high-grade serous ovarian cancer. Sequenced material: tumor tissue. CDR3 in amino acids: CAWSQDPQQGSGYTF. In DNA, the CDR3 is TGTGCCTGGAGCCAAGACCCTCAACAGGGCAGTGGCTACACCTTC.